Below are 10 T cell receptor beta chains sequenced from a single sample in a study of blood T cell repertoires in COVID-19. Sequencing was performed with immunoSEQ multiplex PCR; in TCRdb, only in-frame clones are kept and a portion is missing. The profile shows tens of thousands of clones, about 87% of them singletons. The sequenced sample consisted of peripheral blood. These receptors came from a man over 45 with active COVID-19.

This clone was seen once. The chain carries TRBV7-2 and TRBJ2-7, with a tentative D call TRBD2 (5 bases). The CDR3 is 15 residues long. V was cut by 5 bases and J by 2 bases, with 16 bases left in between. Germline assignment: CDR1 SGHTA and CDR2 FQGNSA. The CDR3 loop reads CASSLAEADPYEQYF. DNA for the CDR3: TGTGCCAGCAGCCTGGCGGAGGCGGATCCCTACGAGCAGTACTTC.

The gene calls are TRBV11-2 and TRBJ1-3, with D perhaps TRBD1 (6 bases). Trimming stripped 1 base from V and 0 bases from J, with 16 bases between. This CDR3 is 18 amino acids long. Per germline, CDR1 SGHAT and CDR2 FQNNGV. The CDR3 protein is CASSLVGGRTSSGNTIYF. As DNA, the CDR3 is TGTGCCAGCAGCTTAGTTGGGGGCCGCACAAGCTCTGGAAACACCATATATTTT.

J is TRBJ2-5 and V is TRBV12-3 or TRBV12-4; D call uncertain. Trimming left V 3 bases short and J 1 base short, with 6 bases between. This CDR3 is 13 amino acids long. CDR3 DNA sequence: TGTGCCAGCAGTTTGGGCAGCCAAGAGACCCAGTACTTC. It codes for CASSLGSQETQYF.

The chain is built from TRBV28 and TRBJ1-1; possibly TRBD1 for D (5 bases). Trimming shortened V by 7 bases and J by 0 bases, and 12 bases separated the two germline ends. Germline V CDR1 and CDR2: MDHEN, SYDVKM. There are 14 residues in the CDR3. CDR3 in amino acids: CASTFWGVNTEAFF. DNA of the CDR3: TGTGCCAGCACATTCTGGGGGGTGAACACTGAAGCTTTCTTT.

The CDR3, as DNA: TGCGCCAGCAGCTTGGATAGCCTAGCGGGAGGGGGCGGCCGTTACAATGAGCAGTTCTTC. It is translated as CASSLDSLAGGGGRYNEQFF. V usage is TRBV5-1 and J usage is TRBJ2-1; TRBD2 matches at 12 bases. The V gene end was trimmed by 0 bases and the J gene end by 4 bases; junction bases not matched to a gene: 14. CDR1 and CDR2 (germline): SGHRS, YFSETQ. This CDR3 has 20 amino acids.

The chain is built from TRBV28 and TRBJ1-1; tentatively, D is TRBD1 (6 bases). The CDR3 runs to 12 residues. V lost 1 base to trimming and J lost 11 bases, with 11 bases between them. Germline lookup yields CDR1 MDHEN and CDR2 SYDVKM. The CDR3 nucleotides are TGTGCCAGCAGTTTATTGGGGAGGGGGGCTTTCTTT. Translating it yields CASSLLGRGAFF.

The sample holds many counts of this clone. The rearrangement joins TRBV18 to TRBJ2-5, with 7 bases lining up with TRBD1. Trimming cost V 3 bases and J 6 bases; bases outside gene matches: 10. This CDR3 spans 15 amino acids. Germline lookup yields CDR1 KGHSH and CDR2 LQKENI. The CDR3, as DNA: TGTGCCAGCTCACCTCCAGAGGGACAGCGCAAGACCCAGTACTTC. Its protein product is CASSPPEGQRKTQYF.

In nucleotides, the CDR3 is TGTGCCAGCAGGTCAGGGGGCGGAGAGCAGTACTTC. This encodes CASRSGGGEQYF. This chain uses TRBV7-2 with TRBJ2-7, with 8 bases identical to TRBD1. Germline V gene sequence: CDR1 SGHTA, CDR2 FQGNSA. V trimming: 6 bases; J trimming: 7 bases; junction bases outside the gene matches: 5. This CDR3 contains 12 residues.

The chain is built from TRBV5-8 and TRBJ1-1; perhaps TRBD1 as D (5 bases). V was shortened by 4 bases and J by 4 bases, with 17 bases between the two germline ends. This CDR3 is 15 amino acids long. The germline V gene has CDR1 SGHTS and CDR2 YDEGEE. CDR3 sequence reads: CASSQLGQGATEAFF. Written as DNA, the CDR3 is TGTGCCAGCAGCCAACTGGGGCAGGGTGCCACTGAAGCTTTCTTT.

The V gene is TRBV20-1, the J gene TRBJ2-1; D is unclear. Germline V gene data show CDR1 as DFQATT and CDR2 as SNEGSKA (reference sequence). V was pared by 1 base and J by 12 bases, with 10 bases between. The CDR3 covers 11 residues. CDR3 residues: CSARVRRWQFF. The CDR3 DNA reads TGCAGTGCTAGAGTCCGCAGATGGCAGTTCTTC.